This TCR beta chain was sequenced for a study of blood T cell repertoires in COVID-19. Study at large: Collection of acute and convalescent COVID-19 samples took place in the United States, Italy and Spain. From T cells, B-cell-depleted T cells, or PBMCs came the material, which was cDNA or gDNA.

Germline trimming cut 6 bases from V and 4 bases from J; bases unmatched to any gene: 6. Germline values: CDR1 SNHLY, CDR2 FYNNEI. The CDR3 runs to 15 residues. This clone was recorded only once. Authors' data handling: Estimation of nucleated cell counts relied on the amplification of reference gene primers. Sequenced by immunoSEQ multiplex PCR; TCRdb stores in-frame clones only, minus some. The V and J calls and the clone size are those of that table, but D and trimming were determined from the DNA. This table holds approximately 31,000 clones, roughly 89% found once. This receptor was identified in a man at least 80 years old with acute or convalescent COVID-19. The chain uses TRBV2 and TRBJ2-2; 9 nucleotides align to TRBD1. Sequencing was carried out using peripheral blood. CDR3 loop: CASSPTGGRTGELFF. The DNA of the CDR3 is TGTGCCAGCAGCCCAACAGGGGGCCGCACCGGGGAGCTGTTTTTT.